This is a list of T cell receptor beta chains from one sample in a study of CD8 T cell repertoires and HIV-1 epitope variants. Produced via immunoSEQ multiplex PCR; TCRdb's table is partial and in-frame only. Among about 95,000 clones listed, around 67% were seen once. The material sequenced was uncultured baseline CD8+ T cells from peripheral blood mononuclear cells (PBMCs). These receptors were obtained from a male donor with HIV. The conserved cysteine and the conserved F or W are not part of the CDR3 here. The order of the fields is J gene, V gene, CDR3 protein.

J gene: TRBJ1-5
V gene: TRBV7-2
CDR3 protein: ASSADRNQPQH

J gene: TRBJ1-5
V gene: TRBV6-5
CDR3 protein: ASSNQGRNQPQH

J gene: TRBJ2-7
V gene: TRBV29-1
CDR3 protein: SVEKGQTSTEQY

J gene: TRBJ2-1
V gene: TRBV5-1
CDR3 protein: ASSLNGQHEQF

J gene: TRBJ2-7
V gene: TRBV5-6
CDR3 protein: ASSDRGFSYEQY

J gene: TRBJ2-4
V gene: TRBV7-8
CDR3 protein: ALGEDQNIQY

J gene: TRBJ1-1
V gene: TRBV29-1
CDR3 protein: SVRTGSVEAF

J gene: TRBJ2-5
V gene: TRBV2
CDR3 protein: ASSGTAQETQY

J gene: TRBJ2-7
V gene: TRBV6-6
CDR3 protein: ASTTGGGRYEQY

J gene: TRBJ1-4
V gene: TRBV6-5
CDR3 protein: ASTDRDPNEKLF

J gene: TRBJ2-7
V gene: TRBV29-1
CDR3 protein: SVEGRDLYEQY

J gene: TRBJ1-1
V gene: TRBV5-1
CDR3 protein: ASSLGPERGAF

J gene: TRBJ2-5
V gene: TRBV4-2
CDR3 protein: ASGHGGTRETQY

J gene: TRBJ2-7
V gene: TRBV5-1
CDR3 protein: ASSLTRPGSYEQY

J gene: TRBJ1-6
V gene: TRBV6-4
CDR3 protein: ASSPTGRQGDDSPLH

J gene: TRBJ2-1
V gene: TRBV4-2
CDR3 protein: ASSRDLAGELGNEQF

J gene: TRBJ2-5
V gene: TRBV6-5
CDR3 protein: ASSYSGGWETQY

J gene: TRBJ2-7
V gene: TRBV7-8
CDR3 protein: ANSRGQAYEQY

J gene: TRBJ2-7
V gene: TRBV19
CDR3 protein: ASKSTGGTYEQY

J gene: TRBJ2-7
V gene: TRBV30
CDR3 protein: AWMRDGAYEQY

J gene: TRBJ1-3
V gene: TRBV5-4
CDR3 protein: ASSLETMSAGNTIY

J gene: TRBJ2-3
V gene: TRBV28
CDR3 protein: ASRPTGLTDTQY

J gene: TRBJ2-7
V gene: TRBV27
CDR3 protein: ASSPGSSYEQY

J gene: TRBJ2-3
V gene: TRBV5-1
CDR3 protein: ASSLLRPPDTQY

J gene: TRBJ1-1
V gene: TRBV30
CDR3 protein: AWSDPGEWTEAF

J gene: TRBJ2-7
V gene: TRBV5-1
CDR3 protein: ASSFRTGEEYEQY

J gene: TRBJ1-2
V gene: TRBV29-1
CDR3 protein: SIEKGYGYT